The present entry profiles one T cell receptor (beta chain) with its context. This sample was included in a study of blood T cell repertoires in COVID-19. The overall study: Sites across the United States, Italy and Spain contributed samples from acute and convalescent COVID-19.

Patients of the Seattle cohort, enrolled during active infection, were followed longitudinally. Germline values: CDR1 MDHEN, CDR2 SYDVKM. The CDR3 is made up of 13 amino acids. Trimming removed 6 bases at V and 8 bases at J, with 13 bases between. As originally analysed: Researchers report that nucleated cell counts were estimated from reference gene primer amplification. Sequencing was performed with immunoSEQ multiplex PCR; in TCRdb, only in-frame clones are kept and a portion is missing. V, J and clone size were drawn from that table, and D and trimming were deduced from the DNA. Found here are some 180,000 clones, around 87% of them singletons; the top ten hold 2.5% to 3%.

The chain couples TRBV28 to TRBJ1-4; D possibly corresponds to TRBD1 (6 bases). The specimen sequenced was peripheral blood. This sequence originates from an elderly woman with COVID-19, enrolled during active disease. CDR3 nucleotide sequence: TGTGCCAGCAGCCGAACTCAGGGGGAAAAACTGTTTTTT. Protein sequence: CASSRTQGEKLFF.